Here is one T cell receptor (beta chain) with its context. The data were taken from a study of beta chain features in type 1 diabetes. Study in general: Healthy donors and patients showed comparable age, gender and cell yields.

Expressed TCRB transcripts were sequenced after all isolated RNA was converted to cDNA. The table came from immunoSEQ multiplex PCR; TCRdb's copy has only in-frame clones and leaves some out. The sample lists around 200,000 clones; approximately 13% were seen once. Germline loops: CDR1 MDHEN, CDR2 SYDVKM. This CDR3 comprises 15 residues. V was shortened by 5 bases and J by 4 bases, with 15 bases between the two germline ends. Each of the sorted populations had a purity greater than 95%. This TCR derives from a woman in her late teens or twenties in good health. The specimen sequenced was central memory CD4+ T cells from blood. The V and J genes are TRBV28 and TRBJ1-5; D remains unclear. CDR3 in amino acids: CASSPLSGLNQPQHF. CDR3 nucleotides: TGTGCCAGCAGTCCCCTGTCAGGATTGAATCAGCCCCAGCATTTT.